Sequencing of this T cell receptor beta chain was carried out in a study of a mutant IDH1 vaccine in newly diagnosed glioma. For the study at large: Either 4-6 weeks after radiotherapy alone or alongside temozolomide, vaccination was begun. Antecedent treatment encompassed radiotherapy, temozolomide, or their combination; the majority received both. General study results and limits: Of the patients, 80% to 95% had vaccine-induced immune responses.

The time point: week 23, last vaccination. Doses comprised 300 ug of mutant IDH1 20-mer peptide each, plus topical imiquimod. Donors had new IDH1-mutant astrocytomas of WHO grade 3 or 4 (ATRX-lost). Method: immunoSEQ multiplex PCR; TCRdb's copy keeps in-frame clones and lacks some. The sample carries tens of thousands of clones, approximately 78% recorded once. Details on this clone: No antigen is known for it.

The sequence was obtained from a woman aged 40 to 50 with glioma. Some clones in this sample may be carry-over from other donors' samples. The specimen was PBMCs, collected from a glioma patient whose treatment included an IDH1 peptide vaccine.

The CDR3 protein is CASSETDREDYEQYF. As DNA, the CDR3 is TGTGCCAGCAGCGAGACGGACAGGGAAGACTACGAGCAGTACTTC. The genes are TRBV6-1 and TRBJ2-7, with 8 bases aligning to TRBD1. After removal of 6 bases from V and 3 bases from J, the junction contained 10 bases not matched to a gene. This CDR3 is 15 amino acids long. The germline CDR1 and CDR2 sequences are MNHNS and SASEGT.